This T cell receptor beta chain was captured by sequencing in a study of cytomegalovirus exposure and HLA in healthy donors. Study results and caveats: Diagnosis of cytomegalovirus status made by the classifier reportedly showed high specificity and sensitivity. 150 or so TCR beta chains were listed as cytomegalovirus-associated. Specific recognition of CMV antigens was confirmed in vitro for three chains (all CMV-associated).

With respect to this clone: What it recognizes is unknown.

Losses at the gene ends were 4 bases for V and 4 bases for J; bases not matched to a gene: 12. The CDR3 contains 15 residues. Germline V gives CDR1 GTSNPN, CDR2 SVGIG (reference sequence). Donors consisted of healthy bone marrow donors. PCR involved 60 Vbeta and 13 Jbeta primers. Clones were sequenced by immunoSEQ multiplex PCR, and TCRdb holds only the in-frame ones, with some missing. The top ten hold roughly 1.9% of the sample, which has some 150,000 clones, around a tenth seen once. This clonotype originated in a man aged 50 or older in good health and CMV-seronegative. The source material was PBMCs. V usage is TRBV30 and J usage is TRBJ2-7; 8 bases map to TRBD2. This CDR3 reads CAWTSIGGAGYEQYF. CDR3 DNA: TGTGCCTGGACCAGTATCGGGGGGGCCGGGTACGAGCAGTACTTC. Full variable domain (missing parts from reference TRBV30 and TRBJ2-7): SQTIHQWPATLVQPVGSPLSLECTVEGTSNPNLYWYRQAAGRGLQLLFYSVGIGQISSEVPQNLSASRPQDRQFILSSKKLLLSDSGFYLCAWTSIGGAGYEQYFGPGTRLTVT.